The 20 T cell receptor beta chains below were found in one sample sequenced in a study of cytomegalovirus exposure and HLA in healthy donors. A multiplex PCR was run with 60 Vbeta primers and 13 Jbeta primers. Some clones are missing from TCRdb's copy, which holds only in-frame ones; the method was immunoSEQ multiplex PCR. The data contain some 120,000 clones, 75% to 85% of them seen just once; the ten biggest clones take up 1%. Sequenced sample: PBMCs. All receptors come from a man aged 35 to 55 in good health and CMV-seronegative.

The J gene is TRBJ1-6, the V gene TRBV5-4, with 10 bases identical to TRBD1. The CDR3 consists of 16 residues. The junction had 2 bases not matched to a gene; V was cut back by 0 bases and J by 5 bases. Germline V lookup: CDR1 SGHNT, CDR2 YYREEE (reference sequence). The CDR3: CASSLGQGADNSPLHF. For the CDR3, the DNA is TGTGCCAGCAGCTTGGGACAGGGGGCCGATAATTCACCCCTCCACTTT.

This sequence joins TRBV28 and TRBJ2-6, with D possibly matching TRBD1 (6 bases). CDR3 length: 16 amino acids. Germline V gives CDR1 MDHEN, CDR2 SYDVKM. Trimming took 5 bases from V and 0 from J, leaving 11 bases between them. CDR3 residues: CASSPYRVSGANVLTF. CDR3 in DNA: TGTGCCAGCAGTCCATACAGGGTCTCTGGGGCCAACGTCCTGACTTTC.

The V gene is TRBV7-3, the J gene TRBJ2-3; no definite D call. The V end was cut by 5 bases, the J end by 10 bases, with 16 bases between. Looked up from germline, CDR1 is SGHTA and CDR2 is FQGTGA. The CDR3 consists of 13 residues. The CDR3 nucleotides are TGTGCCAGCAGCCTTACCTCAGTAGGAGCGCAGTATTTT. Residues: CASSLTSVGAQYF. The entire variable domain, with the rest obtained from reference TRBV7-3 and TRBJ2-3, is as follows: GAGVSQTPSNKVTEKGKYVELRCDPISGHTALYWYRQSLGQGPEFLIYFQGTGAADDSGLPNDRFFAVRPEGSVSTLKIQRTERGDSAVYLCASSLTSVGAQYFGPGTRLTVL.

This CDR3 reads CASRGRGSGNTIYF. CDR3 DNA sequence: TGTGCCAGCAGGGGAAGGGGTTCAGGAAACACCATATATTTT. This chain uses TRBV28 with TRBJ1-3, with a possible D match to TRBD1 (5 bases). The ends were cut back, 6 bases at V and 4 bases at J, with 13 bases in the middle. The CDR3 has 14 amino acids. Germline V CDR1 and CDR2: MDHEN, SYDVKM.

The chain carries TRBV29-1 and TRBJ1-1, with 7 bases identical to TRBD1. Germline V gene sequence: CDR1 SQVTM, CDR2 ANQGSEA. Trimming took 7 bases from V and 1 from J; bases not matched to a gene: 6. The CDR3 runs 13 residues. This chain's CDR3 is CSAPGQQNTEAFF. CDR3 sequence (DNA): TGCAGCGCCCCGGGACAGCAGAACACTGAAGCTTTCTTT.

The rearrangement uses TRBV7-9 and TRBJ2-6, with D maybe TRBD1 (6 bases). The CDR3 sequence is 18 residues long. V was pared by 3 bases and J by 0 bases, with 15 bases between. The germline CDR1 and CDR2 sequences are SEHNR and FQNEAQ (reference sequence). The DNA for the CDR3 is TGTGCCAGCAGCTTCCCGACAGGCCGTGGCTCTGGGGCCAACGTCCTGACTTTC. The encoded protein is CASSFPTGRGSGANVLTF.

The rearrangement links TRBV28 to TRBJ2-6; possibly TRBD1 for D (5 bases). Looked up from germline, CDR1 is MDHEN and CDR2 is SYDVKM. The V end lost 1 base, the J end lost 7 bases, and 14 bases lay between the germline ends. The CDR3 is 16 amino acids. The CDR3 nucleotides are TGTGCCAGCAGTTTATTAAGTACAGGCGGTGCCAACGTCCTGACTTTC. Encoded protein: CASSLLSTGGANVLTF. Using reference TRBV28 and TRBJ2-6 for the parts outside the CDR3, the full variable domain is DVKVTQSSRYLVKRTGEKVFLECVQDMDHENMFWYRQDPGLGLRLIYFSYDVKMKEKGDIPEGYSVSREKKERFSLILESASTNQTSMYLCASSLLSTGGANVLTFGAGSRLTVL.

V and J are TRBV19 and TRBJ1-2, with TRBD1 matching 9 bases. Germline loops: CDR1 LNHDA, CDR2 SQIVND (reference sequence). The junction had 12 bases not matched to a gene; V was cut back by 2 bases and J by 8 bases. This CDR3 spans 16 amino acids. This CDR3 is CASSILSGQGRRGYTF. CDR3 nucleotides: TGTGCCAGTAGTATATTATCCGGACAGGGGCGGCGAGGCTACACCTTC.

This clone occurred a few times. The chain recombines TRBV6-1 with TRBJ2-1; no definite D call. V was pared by 7 bases and J by 9 bases, with 13 bases between. CDR1 is MNHNS, CDR2 SASEGT, per germline. This CDR3 comprises 12 residues. CDR3 nucleotides: TGTGCCAGCACCCACCCTGAGAGTGAGCAGTTCTTC. Translating gives CASTHPESEQFF.

This clone was observed a handful of times. The chain combines TRBV27 with TRBJ1-2; 8 positions agree with TRBD1. Trimming cost V 5 bases and J 4 bases; bases outside gene matches: 9. CDR1 is MNHEY, CDR2 SMNVEV, per germline (reference sequence). The CDR3 is 15 residues long. CDR3 coding DNA: TGTGCCAGCAGTCCCCGGAACAGGGGGGCCTATGGCTACACCTTC. It yields the protein CASSPRNRGAYGYTF.

V is TRBV27 and J is TRBJ1-1; D is unclear. The CDR3 has 14 residues. Per the germline V gene, CDR1 is MNHEY and CDR2 is SMNVEV (reference sequence). With 4 bases removed from V and 1 base from J, the gap between germline ends came to 10 bases. The CDR3 sequence is CASSSQVPNTEAFF. Here the CDR3 DNA reads TGTGCCAGCAGTTCCCAGGTCCCGAACACTGAAGCTTTCTTT.

The chain is built from TRBV27 and TRBJ2-3; D perhaps matches TRBD2 (5 bases). V was shortened by 8 bases and J by 2 bases, with 11 bases between the two germline ends. The CDR3 runs to 13 residues. In germline, CDR1 is MNHEY, CDR2 SMNVEV (reference sequence). The CDR3 spells CASLSGNTDTQYF. DNA for the CDR3: TGTGCCAGCCTAAGCGGAAACACAGATACGCAGTATTTT.

This chain uses TRBV7-7 with TRBJ1-3, with D possibly matching TRBD1 (5 bases). The V and J ends lost 4 bases and 3 bases respectively, with 7 bases between them. This CDR3 has 13 amino acids. Germline CDR1 and CDR2: SSHAT and FNYEAQ (reference sequence). CDR3 in DNA: TGTGCCAGCAGCTGGACACTTGGAAACACCATATATTTT. Its translation is CASSWTLGNTIYF.

V usage is TRBV4-1 and J usage is TRBJ2-3, with 7 nucleotides matching TRBD1. V shed 4 bases and J 5 bases; nucleotides not matched to a gene: 9. CDR1 and CDR2 from the germline V gene are MGHRA and YSYEKL. The CDR3 runs 15 residues. The CDR3 protein is CASSLGQARRDTQYF. The CDR3 bases are TGCGCCAGCAGCCTAGGACAGGCAAGACGAGATACGCAGTATTTT.

CDR3 bases: TGTGCCAGCAGGGCTACCTCGGGGGATCAGCCCCAGCATTTT. It translates to CASRATSGDQPQHF. This rearrangement joins TRBV2 to TRBJ1-5; the D gene is possibly TRBD1 (5 bases). Per germline, CDR1 SNHLY and CDR2 FYNNEI. Trimming stripped 6 bases from V and 5 bases from J, with 14 bases between. This CDR3 region has 14 residues.

The chain links TRBV11-2 to TRBJ2-7, with D possibly TRBD2 on 6 matching bases. Germline CDR1 SGHAT, CDR2 FQNNGV. The CDR3 has 15 residues. V lost 7 bases to trimming and J lost 3 bases, with 19 bases between them. The CDR3 here is CASTSGGGTHYEQYF. CDR3 in DNA: TGTGCCAGCACCTCCGGTGGAGGGACCCACTACGAGCAGTACTTC. Variable domain in full (rest from reference TRBV11-2 and TRBJ2-7): EAGVAQSPRYKIIEKRQSVAFWCNPISGHATLYWYQQILGQGPKLLIQFQNNGVVDDSQLPKDRFSAERLKGVDSTLKIQPAKLEDSAVYLCASTSGGGTHYEQYFGPGTRLTVT.

This clone was seen a single time. CDR3 sequence: CASSLVCPDNVYNEQFF. The CDR3 DNA follows: TGCGCCAGCAGTCTGGTCTGTCCGGACAATGTATACAATGAGCAGTTCTTC. The chain employs TRBV23-1 and TRBJ2-1, with D perhaps TRBD1 (5 bases). TRBV23-1 falls under the ORF class, with uncertain function. This CDR3 region has 17 residues. Trimming took 4 bases from V and 4 from J, leaving 20 bases between them.

The chain links TRBV4-2 to TRBJ2-5; D uncertain. The CDR3 contains 13 residues. V lost 1 base to trimming and J lost 3 bases, with 6 bases between them. CDR1 is LGHNA, CDR2 YNFKEQ, per germline. CDR3 nucleotides: TGTGCCAGCAGCCAAGGTGAGGAAGAGACCCAGTACTTC. As protein: CASSQGEEETQYF.

This chain joins TRBV29-1 and TRBJ1-3; the D is unclear. Germline-derived CDR1 and CDR2 are SQVTM and ANQGSEA. CDR3 size: 15 residues. Trimming took off 0 bases at V and 0 bases at J, with 9 bases between the two ends. The CDR3 DNA is TGCAGCGTTGAAGAGATAGGAGACTCTGGAAACACCATATATTTT. Translated, it gives CSVEEIGDSGNTIYF.

This clone was seen only a few times. This chain connects TRBV6-1 to TRBJ1-6, with D maybe TRBD1 (5 bases). In germline, CDR1 is MNHNS, CDR2 SASEGT. The CDR3 extends over 14 amino acids. The V gene lost 6 bases and the J gene lost 5 bases, with 11 bases spanning the gap. In nucleotides, the CDR3 is TGTGCCAGCAGAGTAGACAGAAATAATTCACCCCTCCACTTT. This gives the protein CASRVDRNNSPLHF.